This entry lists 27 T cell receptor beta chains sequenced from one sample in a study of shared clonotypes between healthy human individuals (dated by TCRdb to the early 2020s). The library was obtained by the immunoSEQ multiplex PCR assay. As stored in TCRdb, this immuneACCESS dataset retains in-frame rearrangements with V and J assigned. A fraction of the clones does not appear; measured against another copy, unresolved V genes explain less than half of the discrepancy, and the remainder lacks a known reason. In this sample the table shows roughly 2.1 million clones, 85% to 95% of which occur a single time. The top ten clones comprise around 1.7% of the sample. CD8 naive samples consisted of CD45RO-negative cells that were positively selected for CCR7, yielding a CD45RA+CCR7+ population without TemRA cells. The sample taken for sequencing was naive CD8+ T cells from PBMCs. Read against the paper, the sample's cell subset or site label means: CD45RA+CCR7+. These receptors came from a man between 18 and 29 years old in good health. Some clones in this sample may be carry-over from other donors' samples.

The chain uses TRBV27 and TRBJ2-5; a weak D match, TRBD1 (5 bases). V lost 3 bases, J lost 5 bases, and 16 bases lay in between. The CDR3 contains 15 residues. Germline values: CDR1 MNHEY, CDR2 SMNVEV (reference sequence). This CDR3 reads CASSFWGRDKETQYF. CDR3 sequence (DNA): TGTGCCAGCAGTTTTTGGGGCAGGGATAAGGAGACCCAGTACTTC.

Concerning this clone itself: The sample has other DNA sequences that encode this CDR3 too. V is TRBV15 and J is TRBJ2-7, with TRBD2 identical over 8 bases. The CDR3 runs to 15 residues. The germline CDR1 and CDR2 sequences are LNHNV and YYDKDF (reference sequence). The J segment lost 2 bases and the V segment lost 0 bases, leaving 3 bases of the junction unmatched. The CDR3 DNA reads TGTGCCACCAGCAGAGAGGGCGGGAGGACCTACGAGCAGTACTTC. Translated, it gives CATSREGGRTYEQYF.

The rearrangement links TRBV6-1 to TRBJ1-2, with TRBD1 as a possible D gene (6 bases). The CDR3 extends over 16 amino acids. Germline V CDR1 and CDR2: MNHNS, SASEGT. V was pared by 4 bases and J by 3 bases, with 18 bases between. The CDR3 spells CASSAPGARKDYGYTF. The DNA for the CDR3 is TGTGCCAGCAGTGCTCCAGGGGCCAGGAAGGACTATGGCTACACCTTC.

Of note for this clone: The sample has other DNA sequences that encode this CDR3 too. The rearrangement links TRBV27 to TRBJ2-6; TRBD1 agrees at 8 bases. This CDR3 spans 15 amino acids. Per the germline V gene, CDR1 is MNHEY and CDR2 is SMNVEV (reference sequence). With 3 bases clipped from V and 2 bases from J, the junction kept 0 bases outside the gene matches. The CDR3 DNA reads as TGTGCCAGCAGTTTGACAGGGGCTGGGGCCAACGTCCTGACTTTC. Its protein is CASSLTGAGANVLTF.

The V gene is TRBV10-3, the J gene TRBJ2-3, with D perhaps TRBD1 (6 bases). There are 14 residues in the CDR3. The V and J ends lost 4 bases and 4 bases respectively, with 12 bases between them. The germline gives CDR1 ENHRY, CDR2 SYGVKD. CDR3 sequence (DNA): TGTGCCATCAGTGGGGACACGCATCCAGATACGCAGTATTTT. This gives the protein CAISGDTHPDTQYF.

DNA for the CDR3: TGTGCCAGCTCACCACTTGCTGAAAGCTCCTACAATGAGCAGTTCTTC. As protein: CASSPLAESSYNEQFF. The chain carries TRBV18 and TRBJ2-1; D call uncertain. Germline V gene sequence: CDR1 KGHSH, CDR2 LQKENI. V lost 1 base and J 0 bases, leaving 10 bases between the germline ends. The CDR3 extends over 16 amino acids.

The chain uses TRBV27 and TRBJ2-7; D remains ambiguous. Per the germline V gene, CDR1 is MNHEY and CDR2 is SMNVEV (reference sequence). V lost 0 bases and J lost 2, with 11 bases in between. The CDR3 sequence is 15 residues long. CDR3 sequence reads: CASSLSIGRTYEQYF. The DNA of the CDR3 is TGTGCCAGCAGTTTATCGATTGGTAGAACCTACGAGCAGTACTTC.

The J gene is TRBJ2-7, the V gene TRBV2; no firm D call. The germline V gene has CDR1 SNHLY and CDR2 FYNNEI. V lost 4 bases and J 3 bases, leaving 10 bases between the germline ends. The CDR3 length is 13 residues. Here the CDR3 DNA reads TGTGCCAGCAGTGCGGGCTCGAACTACGAGCAGTACTTC. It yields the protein CASSAGSNYEQYF. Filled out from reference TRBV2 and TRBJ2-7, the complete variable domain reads EPEVTQTPSHQVTQMGQEVILRCVPISNHLYFYWYRQILGQKVEFLVSFYNNEISEKSEIFDDQFSVERPDGSNFTLKIRSTKLEDSAMYFCASSAGSNYEQYFGPGTRLTVT.

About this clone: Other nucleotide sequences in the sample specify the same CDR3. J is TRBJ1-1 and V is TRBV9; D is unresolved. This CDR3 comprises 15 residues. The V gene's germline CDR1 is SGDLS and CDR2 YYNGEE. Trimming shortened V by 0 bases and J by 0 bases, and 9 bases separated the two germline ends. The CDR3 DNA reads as TGTGCCAGCAGCGTAGCTGGTCAGCTGAACACTGAAGCTTTCTTT. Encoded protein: CASSVAGQLNTEAFF.

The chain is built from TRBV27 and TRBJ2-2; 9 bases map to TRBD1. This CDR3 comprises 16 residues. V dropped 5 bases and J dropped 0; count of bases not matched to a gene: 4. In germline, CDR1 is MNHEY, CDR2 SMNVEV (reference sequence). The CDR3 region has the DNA TGTGCCAGCAGTCCACGGACAGGGGCGAACACCGGGGAGCTGTTTTTT. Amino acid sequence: CASSPRTGANTGELFF.

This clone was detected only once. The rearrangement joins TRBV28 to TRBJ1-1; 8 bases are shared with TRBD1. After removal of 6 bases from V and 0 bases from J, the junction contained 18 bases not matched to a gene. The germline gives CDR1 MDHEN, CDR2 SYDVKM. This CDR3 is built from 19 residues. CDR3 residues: CASSYGITTGELMNTEAFF. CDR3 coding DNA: TGTGCCAGCAGCTACGGAATAACGACAGGGGAACTCATGAACACTGAAGCTTTCTTT. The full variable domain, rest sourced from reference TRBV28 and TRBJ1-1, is DVKVTQSSRYLVKRTGEKVFLECVQDMDHENMFWYRQDPGLGLRLIYFSYDVKMKEKGDIPEGYSVSREKKERFSLILESASTNQTSMYLCASSYGITTGELMNTEAFFGQGTRLTVV.

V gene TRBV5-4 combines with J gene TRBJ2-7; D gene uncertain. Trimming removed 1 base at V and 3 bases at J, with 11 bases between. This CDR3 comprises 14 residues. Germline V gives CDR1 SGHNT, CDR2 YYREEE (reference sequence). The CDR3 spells CASSLTEDSYEQYF. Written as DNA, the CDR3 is TGTGCCAGCAGCTTGACGGAAGATAGCTACGAGCAGTACTTC.

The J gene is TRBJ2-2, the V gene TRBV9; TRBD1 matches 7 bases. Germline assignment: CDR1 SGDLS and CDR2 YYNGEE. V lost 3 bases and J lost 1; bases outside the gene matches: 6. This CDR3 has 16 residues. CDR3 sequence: CASSATGTENTGELFF. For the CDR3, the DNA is TGTGCCAGCAGCGCGACAGGGACAGAGAACACCGGGGAGCTGTTTTTT.

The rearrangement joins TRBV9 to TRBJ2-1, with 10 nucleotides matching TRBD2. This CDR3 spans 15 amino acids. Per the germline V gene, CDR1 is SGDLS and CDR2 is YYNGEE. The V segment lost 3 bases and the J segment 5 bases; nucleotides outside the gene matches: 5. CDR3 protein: CASSAIAGGNNEQFF. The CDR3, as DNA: TGTGCCAGCAGCGCCATAGCGGGAGGCAACAATGAGCAGTTCTTC. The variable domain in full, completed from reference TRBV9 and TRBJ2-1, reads DSGVTQTPKHLITATGQRVTLRCSPRSGDLSVYWYQQSLDQGLQFLIQYYNGEERAKGNILERFSAQQFPDLHSELNLSSLELGDSALYFCASSAIAGGNNEQFFGPGTRLTVL.

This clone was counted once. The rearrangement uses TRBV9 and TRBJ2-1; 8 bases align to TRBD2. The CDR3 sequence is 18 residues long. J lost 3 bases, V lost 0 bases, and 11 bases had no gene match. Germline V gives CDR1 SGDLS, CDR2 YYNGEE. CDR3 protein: CASSVGTSTSELYNEQFF. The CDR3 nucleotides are TGTGCCAGCAGCGTAGGGACTAGCACCTCTGAGCTCTACAATGAGCAGTTCTTC.

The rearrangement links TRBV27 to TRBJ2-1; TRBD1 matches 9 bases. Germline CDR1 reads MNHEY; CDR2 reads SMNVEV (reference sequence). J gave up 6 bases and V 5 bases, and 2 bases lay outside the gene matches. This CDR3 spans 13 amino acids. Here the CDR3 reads CASSPTGGNEQFF. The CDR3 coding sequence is TGTGCCAGCAGTCCGACAGGGGGCAATGAGCAGTTCTTC.

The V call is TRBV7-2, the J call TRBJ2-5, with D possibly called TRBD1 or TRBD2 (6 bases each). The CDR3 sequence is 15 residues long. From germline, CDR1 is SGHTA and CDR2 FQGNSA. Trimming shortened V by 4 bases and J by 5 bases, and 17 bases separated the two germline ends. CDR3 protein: CASSSNREVSETQYF. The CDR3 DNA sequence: TGTGCCAGCAGCTCTAACAGGGAGGTGAGCGAGACCCAGTACTTC.

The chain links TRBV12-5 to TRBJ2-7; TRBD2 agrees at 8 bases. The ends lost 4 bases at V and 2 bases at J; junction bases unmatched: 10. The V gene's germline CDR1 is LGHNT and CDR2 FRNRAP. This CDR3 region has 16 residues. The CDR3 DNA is TGTGCTAGTGGTTCATGGGGGGCTAGCGGGCCCTACGAGCAGTACTTC. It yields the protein CASGSWGASGPYEQYF.

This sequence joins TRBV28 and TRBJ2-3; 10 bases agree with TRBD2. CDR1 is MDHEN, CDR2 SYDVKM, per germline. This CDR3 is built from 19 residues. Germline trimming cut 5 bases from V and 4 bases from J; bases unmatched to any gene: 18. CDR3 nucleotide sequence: TGTGCCAGCAGTCCGCCCCCCTCAGTGGGGCTAGCGGGAGCAGATACGCAGTATTTT. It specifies CASSPPPSVGLAGADTQYF.

The CDR3 loop reads CASSPIGGRNTF. CDR3 nucleotides: TGCGCCAGCAGCCCCATCGGAGGGCGGAACACCTTC. The chain employs TRBV4-1 and TRBJ1-2; D ambiguous. Trimming shortened V by 4 bases and J by 12 bases, and 15 bases separated the two germline ends. The CDR3 consists of 12 residues. Germline V gene data show CDR1 as MGHRA and CDR2 as YSYEKL.

For the CDR3, the DNA is TGTGCCAGCAGTGAAGGGCCGTACGAGCAGTACTTC. As protein: CASSEGPYEQYF. The V and J genes are TRBV6-5 and TRBJ2-7; no firm D call. This CDR3 is built from 12 residues. Germline CDR1 and CDR2: MNHEY and SVGAGI. V was cut by 5 bases and J by 4 bases, with 9 bases left in between.

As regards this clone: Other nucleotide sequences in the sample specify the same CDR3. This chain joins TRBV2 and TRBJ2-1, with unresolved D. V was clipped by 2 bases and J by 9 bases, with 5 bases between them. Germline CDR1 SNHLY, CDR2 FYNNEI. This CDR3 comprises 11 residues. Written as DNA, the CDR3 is TGTGCCAGCAGTGAATTGGGTGAGCAGTTCTTC. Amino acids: CASSELGEQFF.

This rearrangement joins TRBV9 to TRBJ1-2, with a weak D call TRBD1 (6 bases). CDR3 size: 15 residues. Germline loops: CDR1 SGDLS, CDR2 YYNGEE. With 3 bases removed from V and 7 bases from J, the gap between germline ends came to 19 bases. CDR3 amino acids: CASSDPGERARGYTF. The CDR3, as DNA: TGTGCCAGCAGCGACCCAGGGGAGAGAGCGCGTGGCTACACCTTC.

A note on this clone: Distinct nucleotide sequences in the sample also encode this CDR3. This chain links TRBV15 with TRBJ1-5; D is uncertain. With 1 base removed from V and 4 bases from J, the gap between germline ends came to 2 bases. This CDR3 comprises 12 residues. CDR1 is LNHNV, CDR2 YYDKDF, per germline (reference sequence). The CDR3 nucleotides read TGTGCCACCAGCAGAGGGAATCAGCCCCAGCATTTT. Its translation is CATSRGNQPQHF.

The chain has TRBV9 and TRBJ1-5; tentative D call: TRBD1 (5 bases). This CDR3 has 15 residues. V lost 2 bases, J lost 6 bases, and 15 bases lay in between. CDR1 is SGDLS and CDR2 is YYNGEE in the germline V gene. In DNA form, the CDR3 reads TGTGCCAGCAGCGTTCCGGGAACAGGCGGTCAGCCCCAGCATTTT. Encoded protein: CASSVPGTGGQPQHF.

The CDR3 protein is CASSIRAGGDEQYF. The CDR3 DNA follows: TGTGCCAGTAGTATTCGGGCAGGCGGCGACGAGCAGTACTTC. The chain carries TRBV19 and TRBJ2-7; D uncertain. Germline CDR1 reads LNHDA; CDR2 reads SQIVND (reference sequence). Trimming stripped 3 bases from V and 5 bases from J, with 14 bases between. CDR3 length equals 14 residues.

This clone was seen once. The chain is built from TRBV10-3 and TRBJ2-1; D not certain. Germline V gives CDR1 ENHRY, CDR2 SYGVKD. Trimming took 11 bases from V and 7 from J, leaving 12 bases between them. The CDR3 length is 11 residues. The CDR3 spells CAVNLGNEQFF. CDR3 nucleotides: TGTGCCGTCAACTTGGGGAATGAGCAGTTCTTC.